This TCR beta chain came from a study of blood T cells in healthy people across ages. Researchers isolated at least 7 million PBMCs per sample. A second PCR of about 6 to 12 cycles used a sample-barcoded 5' primer and a J-beta primer mix. MiXCR, run by TCRdb on the 5' RACE reads, gives a single entry per CDR3 protein. The profile shows approximately 690,000 distinct CDR3 sequences, about 53% of them singletons. This clonotype came up a few times. Its antigen is unknown. Trimming left V 2 bases short and J 3 bases short, with 12 bases between. Germline V gives CDR1 LGHNA, CDR2 YNFKEQ. This CDR3 spans 15 amino acids. Points from the study as a whole: Naive CD4+ cell counts and diversity both ran higher in long-lived than in aged donors.

Sequencing used blood. The clonotype originates from a man aged 60 to 69 in good health. This sequence joins TRBV4-2 and TRBJ2-3, with a weak D call TRBD1 (5 bases). The CDR3 DNA reads TGTGCCAGCAGCCAACAAGAGGACAATACAGATACGCAGTATTTT. As protein: CASSQQEDNTDTQYF.